A selection of T cell receptor beta chains follows, all from one sample in a study of naive and memory T cell subsets. TCRdb independently ran MiXCR on the UMI-ligation and nested PCR reads; one entry per CDR3 protein. The data contain 95,000 to 150,000 distinct CDR3 sequences, 35% to 45% of them singletons. Sequencing input: central memory CD4+ T cells from blood. These receptor sequences come from a human donor in good health. CDR3s include the opening cysteine and the closing phenylalanine or tryptophan. The order of the fields is V gene, J gene, clone size, D gene, CDR3 protein, CDR3 DNA. The D gene is left open where the match is weak. Clone size is given for some rows only: seen once, a few or many times, or a class if the clone is expanded.

>TRBV20-1|TRBJ2-3|few|TRBD2
CSATLAGTDTQYF
TGCAGTGCTACCCTAGCGGGCACAGATACGCAGTATTTT
>TRBV20-1|TRBJ2-1|many|NA
CSASHPQANNEQFF
TGCAGTGCTAGTCACCCCCAAGCCAACAATGAGCAGTTCTTC
>TRBV6-1|TRBJ2-5|few|NA
CASSEQGRETQYF
TGTGCCAGCAGTGAACAGGGCCGAGAGACCCAGTACTTC
>TRBV7-2|TRBJ2-3|many|NA
CASSLTDTQYF
TGTGCCAGCAGCTTAACAGATACGCAGTATTTT
>TRBV14|TRBJ2-1|NA|NA
CASSQDRDSSYNEQFF
TGTGCCAGCAGCCAAGATCGGGATTCCTCCTACAATGAGCAGTTCTTC
>TRBV25-1|TRBJ1-1|NA|TRBD1
CASSEIGQANTEAFF
TGTGCCAGCAGCGAAATCGGACAGGCGAACACTGAAGCTTTCTTT
>TRBV27|TRBJ2-5|NA|NA
CASSVTKGQETQYF
TGTGCCAGCAGTGTGACCAAGGGTCAAGAGACCCAGTACTTC
>TRBV28|TRBJ2-7|NA|TRBD2
CASRLAGGPLPYF
TGTGCCAGCAGACTAGCGGGAGGGCCTCTACCGTACTTC
>TRBV29-1|TRBJ1-4|NA|NA
CSVAAAGDYEKLFF
TGCAGCGTTGCAGCGGCTGGGGACTACGAAAAACTGTTTTTT
>TRBV28|TRBJ1-1|few|NA
CASSWQGMNTEAFF
TGTGCCAGCAGCTGGCAGGGGATGAACACTGAAGCTTTCTTT
>TRBV7-9|TRBJ2-1|NA|TRBD2
CATPPGLAGVAEQFF
TGTGCCACCCCCCCCGGACTAGCGGGAGTGGCTGAGCAGTTCTTC
>TRBV10-3|TRBJ1-4|few|NA
CAISESKGGDEKLFF
TGTGCCATCAGTGAGTCGAAGGGGGGGGATGAAAAACTGTTTTTT
>TRBV6-2/TRBV6-3|TRBJ2-3|NA|TRBD2
CASSKLAGGLDTQYF
TGTGCCAGCAGTAAACTAGCGGGAGGTCTAGATACGCAGTATTTT
>TRBV10-2|TRBJ2-5|few|NA
CASSGIPPRGTQYF
TGCGCCAGCAGTGGTATCCCCCCTCGGGGGACCCAGTACTTC
>TRBV2|TRBJ1-1|few|NA
CASSEGTGWGTEAFF
TGTGCCAGCAGTGAAGGGACGGGATGGGGCACTGAAGCTTTCTTT
>TRBV29-1|TRBJ2-1|few|NA
CSVDGSRVGLRGEQFF
TGCAGCGTCGACGGTTCGAGGGTGGGCCTACGGGGGGAGCAGTTCTTC
>TRBV5-4|TRBJ2-1|NA|NA
CASSLGPFNEQFF
TGTGCCAGCAGCTTGGGACCTTTCAATGAGCAGTTCTTC
>TRBV5-1|TRBJ2-1|few|NA
CASSLEASTYNEQFF
TGCGCCAGCAGCTTGGAGGCTAGCACCTACAATGAGCAGTTCTTC